This TCR beta chain was captured in a study of blood T cell repertoires in COVID-19. Per the original methods: Amplification of reference gene primers was used by the study to estimate nucleated cell counts. The data were produced by immunoSEQ multiplex PCR, yet TCRdb's version contains in-frame clones alone and is incomplete. V and J calls and clone size come straight from that table; D and trimming were deduced from the DNA. The sample lists 250,000 to 300,000 clones; about 91% were seen once. CDR1 and CDR2 (germline): LGHNA, YNFKEQ. The CDR3 spans 14 residues. The V gene lost 0 bases and the J gene lost 6 bases, with 9 bases spanning the gap.

The chain uses TRBV4-2 and TRBJ2-1; no reliable D call. Source material: peripheral blood. This TCR derives from a woman aged 55-70 years with acute or convalescent COVID-19. The CDR3, as DNA: TGTGCCAGCAGCCAAGATCCAAGCACCAATGAGCAGTTCTTC. This sequence encodes CASSQDPSTNEQFF.